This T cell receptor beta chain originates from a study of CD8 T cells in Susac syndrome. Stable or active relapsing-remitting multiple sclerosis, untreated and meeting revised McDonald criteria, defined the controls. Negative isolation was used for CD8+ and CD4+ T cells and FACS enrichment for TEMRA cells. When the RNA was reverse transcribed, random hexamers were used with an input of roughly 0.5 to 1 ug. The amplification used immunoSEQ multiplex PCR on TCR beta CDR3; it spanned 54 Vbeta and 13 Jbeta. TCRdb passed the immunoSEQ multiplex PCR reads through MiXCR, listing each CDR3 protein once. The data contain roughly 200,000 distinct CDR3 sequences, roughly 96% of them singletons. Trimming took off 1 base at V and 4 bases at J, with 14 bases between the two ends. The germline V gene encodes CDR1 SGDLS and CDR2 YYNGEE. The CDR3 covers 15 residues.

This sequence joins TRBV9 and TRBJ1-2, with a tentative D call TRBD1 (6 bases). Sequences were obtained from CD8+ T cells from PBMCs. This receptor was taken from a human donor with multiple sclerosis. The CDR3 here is CASSVWTEDFYGYTF. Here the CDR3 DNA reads TGTGCCAGCAGCGTATGGACAGAGGACTTCTATGGCTACACCTTC. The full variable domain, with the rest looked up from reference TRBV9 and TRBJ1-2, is DSGVTQTPKHLITATGQRVTLRCSPRSGDLSVYWYQQSLDQGLQFLIQYYNGEERAKGNILERFSAQQFPDLHSELNLSSLELGDSALYFCASSVWTEDFYGYTFGSGTRLTVV.